This is a list of T cell receptor beta chains from one sample in a study of radiation and T cells in renal cell carcinoma. Clones were read by immunoSEQ multiplex PCR, and TCRdb kept only the in-frame ones, dropping some. The table shows approximately 80,000 clones, with about nine tenths occurring only once. Sequencing used blood, obtained from a patient whose treatment included radiotherapy and nephrectomy. Receptors originate from a woman between 70 and 85 years old with renal cell carcinoma. Both conserved end residues are part of each CDR3. The order of the fields is D gene, J gene, clone size, V gene, CDR3 protein, CDR3 DNA. D genes are given only for firm matches. The size field is filled for only some rows; it gives once, few, many or a size class.

D: TRBD1; J: TRBJ1-1; size: NA; V: TRBV11-3; CDR3: CASSLGPGTGRDTEAFF; DNA: TGTGCCAGCAGCTTAGGGCCCGGGACAGGGAGGGACACTGAAGCTTTCTTT
D: NA; J: TRBJ1-2; size: NA; V: TRBV4-2; CDR3: CASSQAGWEARSAYGYTF; DNA: TGTGCCAGCAGCCAAGCCGGGTGGGAGGCTAGATCGGCCTATGGCTACACCTTC
D: NA; J: TRBJ1-1; size: few; V: TRBV6-1; CDR3: CASEGNRAIAFF; DNA: TGTGCCAGCGAAGGCAACAGGGCCATAGCTTTCTTT
D: NA; J: TRBJ2-7; size: NA; V: TRBV15; CDR3: CATSRDLRGSGYEQYF; DNA: TGTGCCACCAGCAGAGATTTGAGGGGCTCTGGCTACGAGCAGTACTTC
D: NA; J: TRBJ2-7; size: NA; V: TRBV19; CDR3: CASSITSKAYEQYF; DNA: TGTGCCAGTAGTATTACTAGTAAAGCCTACGAGCAGTACTTC
D: TRBD1; J: TRBJ2-3; size: NA; V: TRBV19; CDR3: CASSRDRGDTQYF; DNA: TGTGCCAGTAGTAGGGACAGGGGCGATACGCAGTATTTT
D: TRBD1; J: TRBJ1-2; size: NA; V: TRBV7-8; CDR3: CASSLGTGRNYGYTF; DNA: TGTGCCAGCAGCTTAGGGACAGGTCGGAACTATGGCTACACCTTC
D: NA; J: TRBJ2-3; size: NA; V: TRBV5-1; CDR3: CASSLGQGLNTQYF; DNA: TGCGCCAGCTCGCTTGGCCAGGGATTAAATACGCAGTATTTT
D: NA; J: TRBJ2-1; size: NA; V: TRBV7-2; CDR3: CASSPPPGGRGNEQFF; DNA: TGTGCCAGCAGCCCACCCCCGGGGGGCCGTGGCAATGAGCAGTTCTTC
D: TRBD2; J: TRBJ2-3; size: NA; V: TRBV29-1; CDR3: CSVETVSGGAADTQYF; DNA: TGCAGCGTTGAAACGGTTAGCGGGGGGGCTGCAGATACGCAGTATTTT
D: TRBD2; J: TRBJ2-3; size: NA; V: TRBV19; CDR3: CASTVAGGSTDTQYF; DNA: TGTGCCAGTACCGTAGCGGGGGGCAGCACAGATACGCAGTATTTT
D: TRBD2; J: TRBJ2-5; size: NA; V: TRBV9; CDR3: CASSVLGLAGGPGQETQYF; DNA: TGTGCCAGCAGCGTTCTCGGACTAGCGGGGGGGCCGGGACAAGAGACCCAGTACTTC
D: TRBD1; J: TRBJ1-2; size: NA; V: TRBV7-9; CDR3: CASSHGPGQGYGYTF; DNA: TGTGCCAGCAGCCACGGGCCGGGACAGGGTTATGGCTACACCTTC
D: TRBD2; J: TRBJ2-5; size: NA; V: TRBV5-4; CDR3: CASSRGGLREETQYF; DNA: TGTGCCAGCAGCCGCGGGGGGCTCAGGGAGGAGACCCAGTACTTC
D: NA; J: TRBJ1-6; size: NA; V: TRBV2; CDR3: CASSDVQGPNSPLHF; DNA: TGTGCCAGCAGTGATGTTCAGGGGCCTAATTCACCCCTCCACTTT
D: NA; J: TRBJ2-2; size: NA; V: TRBV28; CDR3: CASSLRAGELFF; DNA: TGTGCCAGCAGTTTAAGGGCCGGGGAGCTGTTTTTT
D: NA; J: TRBJ2-3; size: NA; V: TRBV28; CDR3: CASSLSGGVTDTQYF; DNA: TGTGCCAGCAGTTTATCGGGGGGCGTCACAGATACGCAGTATTTT
D: TRBD1; J: TRBJ1-3; size: NA; V: TRBV11-3; CDR3: CASRDRAPGNTIYF; DNA: TGTGCCAGCAGGGACAGGGCCCCTGGAAACACCATATATTTT
D: TRBD1; J: TRBJ1-2; size: NA; V: TRBV27; CDR3: CASSFNRGYGYTF; DNA: TGTGCCAGCAGTTTTAACAGGGGGTATGGCTACACCTTC
D: TRBD1; J: TRBJ1-1; size: NA; V: TRBV5-8; CDR3: CASSFGTGVSPEAFF; DNA: TGTGCCAGCAGCTTTGGGACAGGGGTAAGCCCTGAAGCTTTCTTT
D: NA; J: TRBJ2-7; size: NA; V: TRBV25-1; CDR3: CAPPYEQYF; DNA: TGTGCCCCCCCCTACGAGCAGTACTTC
D: NA; J: TRBJ2-7; size: NA; V: TRBV5-4; CDR3: CASSLEVGGFYEQYF; DNA: TGTGCCAGCAGCTTGGAAGTTGGCGGATTCTACGAGCAGTACTTC
D: NA; J: TRBJ1-2; size: NA; V: TRBV5-8; CDR3: CASSLAFQAGAGNYGYTF; DNA: TGTGCCAGCAGCTTGGCCTTTCAAGCGGGAGCGGGTAACTATGGCTACACCTTC
D: TRBD2; J: TRBJ2-2; size: NA; V: TRBV10-3; CDR3: CAIRSGTSDIGELFF; DNA: TGTGCCATCAGATCCGGGACTAGCGATATCGGGGAGCTGTTTTTT
D: TRBD2; J: TRBJ2-2; size: NA; V: TRBV19; CDR3: CASILPGLAGGRYTGELFF; DNA: TGTGCCAGTATATTACCGGGACTAGCGGGGGGGCGGTACACCGGGGAGCTGTTTTTT
D: NA; J: TRBJ1-6; size: NA; V: TRBV11-1; CDR3: CASSLMAGYSPLHF; DNA: TGTGCCAGCAGCTTAATGGCCGGCTATTCACCCCTCCACTTT
D: NA; J: TRBJ1-4; size: once; V: TRBV28; CDR3: CASRETVEKLFF; DNA: TGTGCCAGCAGAGAAACAGTGGAAAAACTGTTTTTT
D: TRBD2; J: TRBJ2-4; size: NA; V: TRBV4-3; CDR3: CASSLRTSGGLQYF; DNA: TGCGCCAGCAGCCTGAGGACTAGCGGGGGGCTTCAGTACTTC
D: NA; J: TRBJ1-4; size: NA; V: TRBV27; CDR3: CASSLSRGFEKLFF; DNA: TGTGCCAGCAGTTTAAGTCGGGGGTTCGAAAAACTGTTTTTT
D: TRBD2; J: TRBJ2-2; size: NA; V: TRBV9; CDR3: CASSVLKAGGSGELFF; DNA: TGTGCCAGCAGCGTATTGAAAGCGGGGGGATCCGGGGAGCTGTTTTTT
D: NA; J: TRBJ1-6; size: NA; V: TRBV2; CDR3: CASSELGSGNNSPLHF; DNA: TGTGCCAGCAGTGAACTGGGTTCGGGTAATAATTCACCCCTCCACTTT
D: NA; J: TRBJ1-4; size: NA; V: TRBV27; CDR3: CATSSTGLGGEKLFF; DNA: TGTGCCACCTCCAGCACCGGGTTAGGAGGTGAAAAACTGTTTTTT
D: TRBD2; J: TRBJ2-3; size: NA; V: TRBV7-2; CDR3: CASSIGTSGTSQYF; DNA: TGTGCCAGCAGCATAGGGACTAGCGGTACCTCGCAGTATTTT
D: TRBD1; J: TRBJ1-5; size: NA; V: TRBV18; CDR3: CASSPLTGDQPQHF; DNA: TGTGCCAGCTCACCCTTAACAGGGGATCAGCCCCAGCATTTT
D: NA; J: TRBJ1-1; size: NA; V: TRBV18; CDR3: CASSFRDNVLDTEAFF; DNA: TGTGCCAGCTCGTTCCGGGACAATGTTTTAGACACTGAAGCTTTCTTT
D: TRBD1; J: TRBJ1-6; size: NA; V: TRBV5-1; CDR3: CASSRDREGTPLHF; DNA: TGCGCCAGCAGCAGGGACAGAGAGGGGACACCCCTCCACTTT
D: NA; J: TRBJ1-1; size: NA; V: TRBV6-5; CDR3: CASSQRENTEAFF; DNA: TGTGCCAGCAGTCAGAGGGAGAACACTGAAGCTTTCTTT
D: NA; J: TRBJ2-2; size: NA; V: TRBV19; CDR3: CASSSGGGELFF; DNA: TGTGCCAGTAGCTCGGGCGGCGGGGAGCTGTTTTTT
D: NA; J: TRBJ1-2; size: few; V: TRBV7-2; CDR3: CASSRDFNYGYTF; DNA: TGTGCCAGCAGCCGGGACTTTAACTATGGCTACACCTTC
D: NA; J: TRBJ1-5; size: NA; V: TRBV7-2; CDR3: CASSLETGFDQPQHF; DNA: TGTGCCAGCAGCTTAGAAACGGGGTTTGATCAGCCCCAGCATTTT
D: TRBD1; J: TRBJ1-2; size: NA; V: TRBV11-2; CDR3: CASTHPPGGSGYTF; DNA: TGTGCCAGCACCCACCCCCCAGGGGGGTCTGGCTACACCTTC
D: NA; J: TRBJ1-3; size: NA; V: TRBV7-8; CDR3: CASSARDTSGNTIYF; DNA: TGTGCCAGCAGCGCCCGGGACACCTCTGGAAACACCATATATTTT
D: TRBD1; J: TRBJ1-5; size: NA; V: TRBV19; CDR3: CASSIDRTGFYSNQPQHF; DNA: TGTGCCAGTAGTATAGACCGGACAGGTTTTTATAGCAATCAGCCCCAGCATTTT
D: NA; J: TRBJ1-1; size: NA; V: TRBV18; CDR3: CASSPTGGNTEAFF; DNA: TGTGCCAGCTCCCCCACTGGGGGAAACACTGAAGCTTTCTTT
D: TRBD2; J: TRBJ2-7; size: NA; V: TRBV30; CDR3: CAWSGSPRGGRDEQYF; DNA: TGTGCCTGGAGTGGGTCTCCTCGCGGGGGAAGAGACGAGCAGTACTTC